This T cell receptor beta chain was captured in a study of human thymus T cells. Points from the study as a whole: Gene usage for V and J segments appeared biased in thymic and blood repertoires.

With regard to this clone: Its specificity is not known.

This table comes from immunoSEQ multiplex PCR, and its TCRdb copy is limited to in-frame clones, with some not included. The table lists 120,000 or so clones, approximately 96% of them singletons. During corrective heart surgery, resections were taken, and the thymus tissue came from them. Looked up from germline, CDR1 is SEHNR and CDR2 is FQNEAQ (reference sequence). V lost 0 bases, J lost 1 base, and 6 bases stayed unmatched. The CDR3 runs to 16 residues. This receptor was taken from a boy under two years old with a congenital heart defect but otherwise immunologically healthy. The sequenced sample was thymus tissue. This sequence joins TRBV7-9 and TRBJ2-7; TRBD1 aligns across 7 bases. The CDR3: CASSLAGRGRSYEQYF. In nucleotides, the CDR3 is TGTGCCAGCAGCTTAGCCGGCAGGGGGAGATCCTACGAGCAGTACTTC.